These 14 T cell receptor beta chains were sequenced from one sample in a study of blood T cell repertoires in COVID-19. Sequencing was performed with immunoSEQ multiplex PCR; in TCRdb, only in-frame clones are kept and a portion is missing. The table has about 350,000 clones, 89% seen once; the top ten hold 3.9%. Sequenced sample: peripheral blood. The receptors here all came from an older woman with COVID-19, enrolled during active disease.

The chain's CDR3 is CASRTGDLALHF. CDR3 nucleotides: TGTGCCAGCAGGACAGGGGATCTCGCCCTCCACTTT. The rearrangement joins TRBV28 to TRBJ1-6, with 8 bases lining up with TRBD1. This CDR3 comprises 12 residues. The junction had 6 bases not matched to a gene; V was cut back by 6 bases and J by 14 bases. In germline, CDR1 is MDHEN, CDR2 SYDVKM.

The chain is built from TRBV30 and TRBJ1-6, with 7 bases matching TRBD1. Germline V gives CDR1 GTSNPN, CDR2 SVGIG (reference sequence). With V trimmed by 2 bases and J by 5 bases, 0 bases remained unmatched. The CDR3 runs to 13 residues. As DNA, the CDR3 is TGTGCCTGGAGTAGGGGGCATAATTCACCCCTCCACTTT. This sequence encodes CAWSRGHNSPLHF.

The chain combines TRBV4-1 with TRBJ2-7; 9 positions agree with TRBD2. With V trimmed by 5 bases and J by 5 bases, 13 bases remained unmatched. Germline values: CDR1 MGHRA, CDR2 YSYEKL. The CDR3 runs to 16 residues. The CDR3 here is CASSRAGGGAVDEQYF. The CDR3 nucleotides read TGCGCCAGCAGCAGGGCGGGCGGGGGGGCCGTGGACGAGCAGTACTTC.

The chain links TRBV6-5 to TRBJ1-2; 9 bases agree with TRBD1. CDR3 length: 14 amino acids. The germline CDR1 and CDR2 sequences are MNHEY and SVGAGI. V gave up 6 bases and J gave up 1 base; unmatched junction bases: 3. CDR3 sequence: CASRTGGNNYGYTF. CDR3 sequence (DNA): TGTGCCAGCAGGACAGGGGGAAATAACTATGGCTACACCTTC.

The chain joins TRBV6-4 to TRBJ2-2; possible D gene TRBD2, 6 bases. V was cut by 5 bases and J by 0 bases, with 10 bases left in between. This CDR3 is 15 amino acids long. Per germline, CDR1 MRHNA and CDR2 SNTAGT. The CDR3, as DNA: TGTGCCAGCAGTCCGGGAGCAGCGAACACCGGGGAGCTGTTTTTT. It codes for CASSPGAANTGELFF.

V and J are TRBV14 and TRBJ2-7, with a tentative D call TRBD1 (6 bases). The CDR3 loop spans 12 amino acids. From germline, CDR1 is SGHDN and CDR2 FVKESK. V shed 3 bases and J shed 12 bases, with 15 bases lying between them. The CDR3 is CASSQQGTPPYF. In DNA, the CDR3 is TGTGCCAGCAGCCAGCAGGGGACACCTCCGTACTTC.

The V gene is TRBV6-4, the J gene TRBJ2-2; D is perhaps TRBD2 (5 bases). Trimming took off 2 bases at V and 5 bases at J, with 12 bases between the two ends. The length of the CDR3 is 15 residues. In germline, CDR1 is MRHNA, CDR2 SNTAGT. The CDR3 DNA sequence: TGTGCCAGCAGTGACAGAGGGATAGGAACCGGGGAGCTGTTTTTT. It codes for CASSDRGIGTGELFF.

The J gene is TRBJ1-3, the V gene TRBV13; no clear D. The CDR3 loop spans 15 amino acids. Deletions cut 5 bases from V and 1 base from J, with 12 bases between. Germline CDR1 is PRHDT and CDR2 is FYEKMQ (reference sequence). CDR3 bases: TGTGCCAGCAGCCCAGCAGGAGGGTCTGGAAACACCATATATTTT. Translation: CASSPAGGSGNTIYF. Full variable domain (outside the CDR3, taken from reference TRBV13 and TRBJ1-3): AAGVIQSPRHLIKEKRETATLKCYPIPRHDTVYWYQQGPGQDPQFLISFYEKMQSDKGSIPDRFSAQQFSDYHSELNMSSLELGDSALYFCASSPAGGSGNTIYFGEGSWLTVV.

This clone was picked up one time. This sequence joins TRBV12-3 or TRBV12-4 and TRBJ1-1, with D tentatively TRBD1 (5 bases). V shed 6 bases and J shed 7 bases, with 15 bases lying between them. The CDR3 is made up of 13 amino acids. The CDR3: CASSHQGRVEAFF. CDR3 coding DNA: TGTGCCAGCAGCCACCAGGGAAGGGTTGAAGCTTTCTTT.

The V and J genes are TRBV7-2 and TRBJ1-2, with D possibly matching TRBD1 (5 bases). The CDR3 covers 12 residues. Trimming removed 5 bases at V and 3 bases at J, with 7 bases between. Germline CDR1 SGHTA, CDR2 FQGNSA. Here the CDR3 reads CASSRGYYGYTF. CDR3 bases: TGTGCCAGCAGCAGGGGTTACTATGGCTACACCTTC.

The chain recombines TRBV18 with TRBJ1-1; unclear D gene. Germline V lookup: CDR1 KGHSH, CDR2 LQKENI. CDR3 length equals 15 residues. Trimming took off 6 bases at V and 3 bases at J, with 17 bases between the two ends. The CDR3 DNA reads TGTGCCAGCTCCTTGGCCCTCGGGATGGACACTGAAGCTTTCTTT. This gives the protein CASSLALGMDTEAFF.

This clone appeared a few times. The V call is TRBV7-3, the J call TRBJ1-6; TRBD1 is a possible D gene (5 bases). This CDR3 is 16 amino acids long. The V end lost 2 bases, the J end lost 0 bases, and 8 bases lay between the germline ends. Per germline, CDR1 SGHTA and CDR2 FQGTGA. CDR3 in DNA: TGTGCCAGCAGCTTACGCGGGGGCTCCTATAATTCACCCCTCCACTTT. This codes for CASSLRGGSYNSPLHF.

The chain couples TRBV19 to TRBJ2-1; 12 bases are a match to TRBD2. This CDR3 has 19 amino acids. From germline, CDR1 is LNHDA and CDR2 SQIVND (reference sequence). The V and J ends lost 5 bases and 0 bases, in that order; junction bases with no gene match: 11. The CDR3 reads CASSVRTSGALSSYNEQFF. In nucleotides, the CDR3 is TGTGCCAGTAGTGTCAGGACTAGCGGGGCCCTCAGCTCCTACAATGAGCAGTTCTTC.

This clone has a single count. V and J are TRBV28 and TRBJ1-1; D perhaps matches TRBD1 (6 bases). The germline V and J ends were trimmed by 4 bases and 3 bases, with 15 bases remaining between them. Per germline, CDR1 MDHEN and CDR2 SYDVKM. This CDR3 contains 15 residues. CDR3 sequence reads: CASSSFSQGYTEAFF. In DNA form, the CDR3 reads TGTGCCAGCAGTTCCTTTAGTCAGGGGTACACTGAAGCTTTCTTT.